This T cell receptor (beta chain) derives from a study of regulatory T cells in long-lasting Graves disease. Findings and caveats of the study: Favored gene segments in persistent disease were TRBV28, TRBJ1-2 and TRBJ2-5. Relative to newly diagnosed Graves' patients, persistent ones had lower TCR diversity.

CDR3 length: 14 amino acids. The V end lost 3 bases, the J end lost 7 bases, and 19 bases lay between the germline ends. CDR1 GTSNPN and CDR2 SVGIG come from the germline V gene (reference sequence). This clonotype came up a few times. Antigen specificity is unknown. Time point described: persistent/refractory GD, antithyroid drugs over 5 years with positive TRAb. Scientists built the TCR library using RNA that was extracted from PBMCs. As collected, the peripheral blood samples measured about 10 milliliters each and went into EDTA tubes. Assembly of TCR beta libraries relied on iRepertoire HTBI primers together with Arm-PCR of CDR3 regions. TCRdb independently ran MiXCR on the multiplex PCR reads; one entry per CDR3 protein. The sample yields a few hundred thousand distinct CDR3 sequences, around a quarter seen once.

The rearrangement uses TRBV30 and TRBJ2-7, with D possibly being TRBD1 or TRBD2 (5 bases each). This receptor was taken from a female donor with Graves disease. Specimen: peripheral blood mononuclear cells (PBMCs), collected when the disease was refractory, from a patient treated with antithyroid drugs. In DNA form, the CDR3 reads TGTGCCTGGAGACAGGACTTTCTCCTACGGGAGCAGTACTTC. This encodes CAWRQDFLLREQYF.